A selection of T cell receptor beta chains follows, all from one sample in a study of T cell responses to AZD1222 COVID-19 vaccine. Sequenced by immunoSEQ multiplex PCR; TCRdb stores in-frame clones only, minus some. The sample has 40,000 to 60,000 clones, more than 65% seen once. This sample comprised peripheral blood, obtained on day 0 of MenACWY control vaccination. These receptors originate from an adult in good health. Both conserved end residues are part of each CDR3. Each record gives: J gene, V gene, clone size, D gene, CDR3 protein, CDR3 DNA. A D gene is named only where the DNA matches it firmly. Only part of the rows carry a size: once, few, many, or a class if the clone is expanded.

J: TRBJ1-5
V: TRBV18
size: -
D: -
CDR3: CASSPTGLQEGSNQPQHF
DNA: TGTGCCAGCTCACCAACAGGCCTTCAAGAAGGAAGCAATCAGCCCCAGCATTTT

J: TRBJ2-7
V: TRBV19
size: -
D: TRBD1
CDR3: CASSARDRRYEQYF
DNA: TGTGCCAGTAGTGCAAGGGACAGACGCTACGAGCAGTACTTC

J: TRBJ2-3
V: TRBV12-3/TRBV12-4
size: -
D: -
CDR3: CASSPAIDTQYF
DNA: TGTGCCAGCAGCCCGGCTATTGATACGCAGTATTTT

J: TRBJ2-6
V: TRBV2
size: -
D: -
CDR3: CASRSDANSGANVLTF
DNA: TGTGCCAGCCGTTCGGACGCAAACTCTGGGGCCAACGTCCTGACTTTC

J: TRBJ1-2
V: TRBV6-4
size: -
D: -
CDR3: CASSEQGYGYTF
DNA: TGTGCCAGCAGTGAGCAGGGCTATGGCTACACCTTC

J: TRBJ2-7
V: TRBV3-1/TRBV3-2
size: -
D: -
CDR3: CASSHYRVGYEQYF
DNA: TGTGCCAGCAGCCATTACAGGGTCGGCTACGAGCAGTACTTC

J: TRBJ1-5
V: TRBV2
size: -
D: -
CDR3: CASRATGHGNQPQHF
DNA: TGTGCCAGCAGGGCCACAGGGCATGGGAATCAGCCCCAGCATTTT

J: TRBJ2-1
V: TRBV25-1
size: -
D: -
CDR3: CASIRMGDNEQFF
DNA: TGTGCCAGCATAAGGATGGGTGACAATGAGCAGTTCTTC

J: TRBJ1-5
V: TRBV2
size: -
D: -
CDR3: CASSEQGGNQPQHF
DNA: TGTGCCAGCAGTGAGCAGGGCGGCAATCAGCCCCAGCATTTT

J: TRBJ1-5
V: TRBV19
size: -
D: TRBD1
CDR3: CASSTRRRGQGFYQPQHF
DNA: TGTGCCAGTAGTACGAGGAGGAGGGGACAGGGGTTTTACCAGCCCCAGCATTTT

J: TRBJ2-1
V: TRBV6-5
size: -
D: -
CDR3: CASSYEGRREQFF
DNA: TGTGCCAGCAGTTACGAGGGTAGGCGTGAGCAGTTCTTC

J: TRBJ2-1
V: TRBV5-4
size: few
D: TRBD1
CDR3: CASSSVGGTGRALFF
DNA: TGTGCCAGCAGCTCGGTCGGCGGGACAGGGAGAGCACTGTTCTTC

J: TRBJ2-3
V: TRBV28
size: -
D: -
CDR3: CASSLAQTDTQYF
DNA: TGTGCCAGCAGTCTAGCTCAAACAGATACGCAGTATTTT

J: TRBJ1-4
V: TRBV3-1/TRBV3-2
size: -
D: TRBD1
CDR3: CASSFVSGGRRFANEKLFF
DNA: TGTGCCAGCAGCTTCGTATCAGGGGGCAGGAGGTTCGCTAATGAAAAACTGTTTTTT

J: TRBJ2-5
V: TRBV27
size: -
D: -
CDR3: CASSIAVGGAVETQYF
DNA: TGTGCCAGCAGCATCGCCGTTGGGGGGGCTGTAGAGACCCAGTACTTC

J: TRBJ2-1
V: TRBV19
size: -
D: TRBD1
CDR3: CASSISGTGHYNEQFF
DNA: TGTGCCAGTAGTATATCCGGGACAGGGCACTACAATGAGCAGTTCTTC

J: TRBJ2-1
V: TRBV5-1
size: -
D: TRBD2
CDR3: CASSLKSLSTSGAYNEQFF
DNA: TGCGCCAGCAGCTTGAAGTCCCTAAGCACTAGCGGGGCCTACAATGAGCAGTTCTTC

J: TRBJ1-5
V: TRBV23-1
size: -
D: -
CDR3: CASSQSGGRVNQPQHF
DNA: TGCGCCAGCAGTCAATCAGGGGGTCGGGTCAATCAGCCCCAGCATTTT

J: TRBJ1-1
V: TRBV6-2/TRBV6-3
size: -
D: TRBD1
CDR3: CASSHTGTGYIAFF
DNA: TGTGCCAGCAGCCACACCGGGACAGGGTATATAGCTTTCTTT

J: TRBJ2-5
V: TRBV6-2/TRBV6-3
size: -
D: -
CDR3: CASIPGGPQETQYF
DNA: TGTGCCAGCATCCCGGGGGGCCCCCAAGAGACCCAGTACTTC

J: TRBJ2-7
V: TRBV5-1
size: -
D: -
CDR3: CASSFDPVSYEQYF
DNA: TGCGCCAGCAGCTTTGACCCGGTGTCCTACGAGCAGTACTTC

J: TRBJ1-3
V: TRBV6-5
size: -
D: -
CDR3: CASRGTTAGNTIYF
DNA: TGTGCCAGCAGAGGGACAACAGCCGGAAACACCATATATTTT

J: TRBJ1-1
V: TRBV2
size: -
D: -
CDR3: CASSELGHMNTEAFF
DNA: TGTGCCAGCAGTGAATTGGGCCACATGAACACTGAAGCTTTCTTT

J: TRBJ1-1
V: TRBV5-1
size: -
D: -
CDR3: CASSLKSYGDTEAFF
DNA: TGCGCCAGCAGCCTTAAAAGCTATGGAGACACTGAAGCTTTCTTT

J: TRBJ1-5
V: TRBV24-1
size: -
D: TRBD1
CDR3: CATSESYGTGGEEGQPQHF
DNA: TGTGCCACCAGTGAATCATACGGGACAGGGGGCGAAGAAGGTCAGCCCCAGCATTTT

J: TRBJ2-3
V: TRBV2
size: -
D: TRBD2
CDR3: CASSEILAGDTDTQYF
DNA: TGTGCCAGCAGTGAAATCCTAGCGGGGGACACAGATACGCAGTATTTT

J: TRBJ2-1
V: TRBV5-1
size: -
D: TRBD2
CDR3: CASSRTSGRAGEQFF
DNA: TGCGCCAGCAGCCGGACTAGCGGGAGGGCCGGTGAGCAGTTCTTC

J: TRBJ1-1
V: TRBV5-1
size: -
D: -
CDR3: CASSQGSNTEAFF
DNA: TGCGCCAGCAGCCAAGGATCGAACACTGAAGCTTTCTTT

J: TRBJ2-7
V: TRBV10-3
size: -
D: TRBD1
CDR3: CAINPGQGSYEQYF
DNA: TGTGCCATCAATCCGGGACAGGGGTCGTACGAGCAGTACTTC

J: TRBJ2-7
V: TRBV7-9
size: -
D: -
CDR3: CASGLFLGSPYEQYF
DNA: TGTGCCAGCGGGTTATTTCTGGGATCCCCCTACGAGCAGTACTTC

J: TRBJ1-1
V: TRBV11-2
size: -
D: -
CDR3: CASSLGGMTEAFF
DNA: TGTGCCAGCAGCTTGGGGGGGATGACTGAAGCTTTCTTT

J: TRBJ1-1
V: TRBV3-1/TRBV3-2
size: -
D: -
CDR3: CASSRGGGRSTEAFF
DNA: TGTGCCAGCAGCCGGGGTGGGGGACGGAGCACTGAAGCTTTCTTT

J: TRBJ1-3
V: TRBV27
size: once
D: -
CDR3: CASSLGYLNTIYF
DNA: TGTGCCAGCAGTTTAGGATATTTAAACACCATATATTTT

J: TRBJ2-1
V: TRBV12-3/TRBV12-4
size: -
D: -
CDR3: CASSYKGNEQFF
DNA: TGTGCCAGCAGTTATAAAGGCAATGAGCAGTTCTTC

J: TRBJ2-2
V: TRBV3-1/TRBV3-2
size: -
D: -
CDR3: CASSPKALSTGELFF
DNA: TGTGCCAGCAGCCCGAAGGCGCTAAGCACCGGGGAGCTGTTTTTT

J: TRBJ2-7
V: TRBV15
size: -
D: -
CDR3: CATSRPDLYEQYF
DNA: TGTGCCACCAGCAGACCGGACCTCTACGAGCAGTACTTC

J: TRBJ1-3
V: TRBV7-9
size: -
D: -
CDR3: CASSYGGNTIYF
DNA: TGTGCCAGCAGCTACGGTGGAAACACCATATATTTT

J: TRBJ2-5
V: TRBV29-1
size: once
D: -
CDR3: CSADPDFQETQYF
DNA: TGCAGCGCCGACCCGGACTTTCAAGAGACCCAGTACTTC

J: TRBJ1-6
V: TRBV30
size: medium-sized
D: -
CDR3: CAWASIGQNSPLHF
DNA: TGTGCCTGGGCCTCCATTGGGCAGAATTCACCCCTCCACTTT

J: TRBJ2-6
V: TRBV7-9
size: -
D: -
CDR3: CASSLYGRGPTGANVLTF
DNA: TGTGCCAGCAGCTTATATGGGAGGGGGCCGACTGGGGCCAACGTCCTGACTTTC

J: TRBJ2-7
V: TRBV5-1
size: few
D: -
CDR3: CASSSLYEQYF
DNA: TGCGCCAGCAGCTCTCTCTACGAGCAGTACTTC

J: TRBJ1-2
V: TRBV6-1
size: -
D: -
CDR3: CASSESGMGGYTF
DNA: TGTGCCAGCAGTGAGTCGGGCATGGGGGGCTACACCTTC

J: TRBJ2-2
V: TRBV9
size: -
D: TRBD2
CDR3: CASSTRTSGSTGELFF
DNA: TGTGCCAGCAGCACAAGGACTAGCGGGTCCACCGGGGAGCTGTTTTTT

J: TRBJ2-3
V: TRBV5-4
size: -
D: -
CDR3: CASSEMYGGPDTQYF
DNA: TGTGCCAGCAGCGAGATGTACGGGGGCCCAGATACGCAGTATTTT

J: TRBJ2-4
V: TRBV5-1
size: once
D: -
CDR3: CASSWSGQSENIQYF
DNA: TGCGCCAGCAGCTGGTCAGGACAGTCCGAAAACATTCAGTACTTC

J: TRBJ2-1
V: TRBV7-9
size: -
D: TRBD1
CDR3: CASSSKGAYNEQFF
DNA: TGTGCCAGCAGCTCTAAGGGGGCCTATAATGAGCAGTTCTTC